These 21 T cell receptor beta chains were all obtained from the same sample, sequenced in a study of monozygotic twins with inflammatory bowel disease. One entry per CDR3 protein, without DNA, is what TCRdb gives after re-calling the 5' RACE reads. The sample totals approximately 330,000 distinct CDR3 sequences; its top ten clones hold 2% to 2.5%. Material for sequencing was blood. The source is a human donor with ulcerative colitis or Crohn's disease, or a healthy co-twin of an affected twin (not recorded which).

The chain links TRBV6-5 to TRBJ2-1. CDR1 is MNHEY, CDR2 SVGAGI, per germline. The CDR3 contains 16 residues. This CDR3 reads CAIQLLSGDHYNEQFF.

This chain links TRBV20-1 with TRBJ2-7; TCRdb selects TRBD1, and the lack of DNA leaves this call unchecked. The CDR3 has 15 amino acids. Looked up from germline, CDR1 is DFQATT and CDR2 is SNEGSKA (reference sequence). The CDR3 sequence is CSARDVGTGVYEQYF.

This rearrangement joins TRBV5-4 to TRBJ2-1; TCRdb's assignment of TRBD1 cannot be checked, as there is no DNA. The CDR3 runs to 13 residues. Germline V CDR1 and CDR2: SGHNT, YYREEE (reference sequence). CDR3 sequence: CASSFDRNNEQFF.

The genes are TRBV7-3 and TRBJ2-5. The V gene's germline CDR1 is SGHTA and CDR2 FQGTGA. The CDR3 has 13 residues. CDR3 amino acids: CASSLRTQETQYF.

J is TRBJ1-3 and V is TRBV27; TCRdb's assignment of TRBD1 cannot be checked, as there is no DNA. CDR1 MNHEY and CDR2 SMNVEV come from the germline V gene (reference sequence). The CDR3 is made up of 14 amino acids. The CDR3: CASSLIGDGNTIYF.

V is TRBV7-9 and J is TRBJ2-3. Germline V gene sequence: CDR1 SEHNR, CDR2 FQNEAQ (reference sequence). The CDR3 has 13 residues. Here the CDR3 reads CASSSSRTDTQYF.

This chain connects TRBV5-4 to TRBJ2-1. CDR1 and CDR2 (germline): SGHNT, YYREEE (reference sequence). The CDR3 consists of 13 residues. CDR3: CASSLGLENEQFF.

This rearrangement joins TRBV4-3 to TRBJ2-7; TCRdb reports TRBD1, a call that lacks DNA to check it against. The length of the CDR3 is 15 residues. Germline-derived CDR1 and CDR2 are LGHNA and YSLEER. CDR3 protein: CASSQEGTGWYEQYF.

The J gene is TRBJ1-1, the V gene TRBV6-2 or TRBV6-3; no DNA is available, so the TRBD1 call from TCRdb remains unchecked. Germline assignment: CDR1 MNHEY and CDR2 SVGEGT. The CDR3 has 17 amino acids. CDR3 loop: CASSFALTGAMNTEAFF.

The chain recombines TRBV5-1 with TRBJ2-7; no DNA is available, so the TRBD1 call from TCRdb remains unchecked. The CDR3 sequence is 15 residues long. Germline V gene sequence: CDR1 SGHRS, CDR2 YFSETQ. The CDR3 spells CASSGLEQGFYEQYF.

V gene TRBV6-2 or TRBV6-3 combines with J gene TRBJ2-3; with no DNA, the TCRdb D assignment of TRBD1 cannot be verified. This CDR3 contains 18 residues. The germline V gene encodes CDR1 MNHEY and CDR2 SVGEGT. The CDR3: CASSQGQGRNLRTDTQYF.

CDR3 sequence reads: CSARVLGTSDQETQYF. The rearrangement links TRBV20-1 to TRBJ2-5; the TRBD2 assignment by TCRdb is unverifiable without DNA. The CDR3 has 16 residues. Germline lookup yields CDR1 DFQATT and CDR2 SNEGSKA (reference sequence).

The CDR3 loop is CAIGGAGNTIYF. The chain combines TRBV10-3 with TRBJ1-3. Germline CDR1 is ENHRY and CDR2 is SYGVKD. The CDR3 loop spans 12 amino acids.

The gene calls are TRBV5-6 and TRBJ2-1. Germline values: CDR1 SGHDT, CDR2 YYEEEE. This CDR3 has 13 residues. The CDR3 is CASSLYRFGEQFF.

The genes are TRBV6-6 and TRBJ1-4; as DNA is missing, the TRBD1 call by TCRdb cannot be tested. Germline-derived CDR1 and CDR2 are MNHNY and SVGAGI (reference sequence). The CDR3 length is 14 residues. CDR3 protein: CASRPTGTNEKLFF.

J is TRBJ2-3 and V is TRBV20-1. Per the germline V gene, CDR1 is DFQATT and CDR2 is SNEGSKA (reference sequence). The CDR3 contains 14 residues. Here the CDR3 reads CSARDLKGSDTQYF.

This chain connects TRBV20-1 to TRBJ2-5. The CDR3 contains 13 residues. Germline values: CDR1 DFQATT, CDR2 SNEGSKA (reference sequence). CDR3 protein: CSARDSNQETQYF.

The CDR3 spells CASSLAGQGGQPQHF. V and J are TRBV5-1 and TRBJ1-5; the TRBD1 assignment by TCRdb is unverifiable without DNA. The CDR3 extends over 15 amino acids. Germline-derived CDR1 and CDR2 are SGHRS and YFSETQ.

The CDR3 loop is CSAWDRPNYGYTF. V usage is TRBV20-1 and J usage is TRBJ1-2; TCRdb reports TRBD1, a call that lacks DNA to check it against. The V gene's germline CDR1 is DFQATT and CDR2 SNEGSKA (reference sequence). The CDR3 contains 13 residues.

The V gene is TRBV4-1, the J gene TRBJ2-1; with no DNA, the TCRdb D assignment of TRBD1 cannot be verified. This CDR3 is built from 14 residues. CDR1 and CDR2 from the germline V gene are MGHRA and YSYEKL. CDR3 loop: CASSQESGNNEQFF.

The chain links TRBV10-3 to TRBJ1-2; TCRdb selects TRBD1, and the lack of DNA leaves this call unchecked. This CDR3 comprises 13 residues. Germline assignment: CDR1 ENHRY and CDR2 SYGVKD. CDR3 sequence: CAISDPNRGGYTF.